This TCR beta chain was observed in a study of CD8 T cells in Susac syndrome. While CD8+ and CD4+ T cells were isolated negatively, TEMRA cells were enriched by FACS. This CDR3 region has 17 residues. Germline V gene data show CDR1 as LGHNA and CDR2 as YNFKEQ. The V end lost 0 bases, the J end lost 0 bases, and 15 bases lay between the germline ends. A quantity of about 0.5 to 1 ug RNA underwent reverse transcription using random hexamers. TCRdb re-analysed the immunoSEQ multiplex PCR reads in MiXCR, keeping a single row per CDR3 protein. This table has 150,000 to 200,000 distinct CDR3 sequences, 94% appearing once.

This clonotype was obtained from a human donor with multiple sclerosis. Sequencing was carried out using CD4+ T cells from PBMCs. V and J are TRBV4-2 and TRBJ2-7; D perhaps matches TRBD1 (5 bases). The CDR3 nucleotides are TGTGCCAGCAGCCAAGATTTGGCAGGGTCGGGCTCCTACGAGCAGTACTTC. Translating gives CASSQDLAGSGSYEQYF.